Shown below are 26 T cell receptor beta chains from a single sample sequenced in a study of blood T cell repertoires in COVID-19. Generated by immunoSEQ multiplex PCR, the TCRdb table keeps only in-frame clones and is missing some. The sample carries tens of thousands of clones, 90% recorded once. The sequencing sample was made of peripheral blood. These receptors were taken from a human donor in a cohort sampled during active COVID-19.

CDR3 protein: CASSPGTGGLEQYV. The CDR3 coding sequence is TGTGCCAGTAGCCCAGGGACAGGGGGCCTCGAGCAGTACGTC. This sequence joins TRBV19 and TRBJ2-7; 12 nucleotides match TRBD1. Germline V gene data show CDR1 as LNHDA and CDR2 as SQIVND (reference sequence). The CDR3 runs 14 residues. V shed 6 bases, J shed 6 bases, and the junction held 6 bases outside the gene matches.

The gene calls are TRBV10-2 and TRBJ1-3; D is uncertain. CDR3 length: 13 amino acids. The V end was cut by 8 bases, the J end by 3 bases, with 11 bases between. CDR1 and CDR2 (germline): WSHSY, SAAADI. As DNA, the CDR3 is TGCGCCAGCCACGGGGTCGGTGGAAACACCATATATTTT. Translating it yields CASHGVGGNTIYF.

CDR3 DNA sequence: TGTGCCAGCAGCTTAGCGGGGACAGATGAGCAGTTCTTC. It encodes CASSLAGTDEQFF. The chain recombines TRBV11-1 with TRBJ2-1; 7 bases agree with TRBD1. V trimming: 0 bases; J trimming: 8 bases; junction bases outside the gene matches: 1. Germline CDR1 is SGHAT and CDR2 is FQDESV (reference sequence). The CDR3 length is 13 residues.

This chain joins TRBV30 and TRBJ2-7; perhaps TRBD2 as D (5 bases). V gave up 4 bases and J gave up 3 bases, with 16 bases separating them. The germline V gene has CDR1 GTSNPN and CDR2 SVGIG (reference sequence). CDR3 length: 14 amino acids. CDR3 protein: CAWIRSGGGYEQYF. DNA for the CDR3: TGTGCCTGGATTCGGAGCGGAGGCGGCTACGAGCAGTACTTC.

In DNA, the CDR3 is TGTGCCAGCAGCGTAGCTACCGGACAAGTGGCGCAGTTCTTC. Translated: CASSVATGQVAQFF. The chain is built from TRBV9 and TRBJ2-1; possibly TRBD1 for D (5 bases). The length of the CDR3 is 14 residues. Germline V lookup: CDR1 SGDLS, CDR2 YYNGEE. Trimming pared 0 bases from V and 12 bases from J, leaving 16 bases between.

This chain links TRBV5-6 with TRBJ1-6, with D unclear. Trimming shortened V by 2 bases and J by 14 bases, and 11 bases separated the two germline ends. Germline-derived CDR1 and CDR2 are SGHDT and YYEEEE. This CDR3 has 12 residues. This CDR3 reads CASSFEEEALHF. The CDR3, as DNA: TGTGCCAGCAGCTTCGAGGAGGAGGCCCTCCACTTT. Full variable domain (rest looked up from reference TRBV5-6 and TRBJ1-6): DAGVTQSPTHLIKTRGQQVTLRCSPKSGHDTVSWYQQALGQGPQFIFQYYEEEERQRGNFPDRFSGHQFPNYSSELNVNALLLGDSALYLCASSFEEEALHFGNGTRLTVT.

The chain recombines TRBV13 with TRBJ1-6, with D perhaps TRBD1 (6 bases). The CDR3 has 16 residues. The ends were cut back, 5 bases at V and 10 bases at J, with 21 bases in the middle. Germline lookup yields CDR1 PRHDT and CDR2 FYEKMQ (reference sequence). The CDR3 protein is CASSVQEQGSRSPLHF. In DNA, the CDR3 is TGTGCCAGCAGCGTCCAGGAACAGGGATCGCGCTCACCCCTCCACTTT.

The gene calls are TRBV7-2 and TRBJ2-2; D gene uncertain. V shed 1 base and J shed 6 bases, with 9 bases lying between them. The CDR3 loop spans 14 amino acids. CDR1 and CDR2 (germline): SGHTA, FQGNSA. In DNA form, the CDR3 reads TGTGCCAGCAGCTTAGAACTCCTTCCCGGGGAGCTGTTTTTT. Its translation: CASSLELLPGELFF. Full variable domain (outside the CDR3, taken from reference TRBV7-2 and TRBJ2-2): GAGVSQSPSNKVTEKGKDVELRCDPISGHTALYWYRQSLGQGLEFLIYFQGNSAPDKSGLPSDRFSAERTGGSVSTLTIQRTQQEDSAVYLCASSLELLPGELFFGEGSRLTVL.

The chain is built from TRBV24-1 and TRBJ1-6, with 7 bases aligning to TRBD1. This CDR3 region has 13 residues. The J segment lost 7 bases and the V segment lost 5 bases, leaving 1 base of the junction unmatched. The germline gives CDR1 KGHDR, CDR2 SFDVKD. The CDR3 reads CATSVGQNSPLHF. For the CDR3, the DNA is TGTGCCACCAGTGTGGGACAGAATTCACCCCTCCACTTT.

The CDR3: CASSLDRSTDTQYF. CDR3 DNA sequence: TGTGCCAGCAGCTTAGATCGGAGCACAGATACGCAGTATTTT. The V and J genes are TRBV7-2 and TRBJ2-3; D remains unclear. With 1 base removed from V and 0 bases from J, the gap between germline ends came to 5 bases. The CDR3 contains 14 residues. The germline V gene encodes CDR1 SGHTA and CDR2 FQGNSA.

The rearrangement links TRBV5-4 to TRBJ2-2; 14 bases line up with TRBD2. CDR3 size: 16 residues. CDR1 SGHNT and CDR2 YYREEE come from the germline V gene (reference sequence). J was trimmed by 5 bases and V by 4 bases; bases with no gene match: 4. The CDR3 reads CASSTGLAGGTGELFF. In DNA, the CDR3 is TGTGCCAGCAGCACCGGACTAGCGGGGGGTACCGGGGAGCTGTTTTTT.

The chain joins TRBV25-1 to TRBJ2-5, with D tentatively TRBD2 (6 bases). The CDR3 has 18 amino acids. Germline V gives CDR1 MGHDK, CDR2 SYGVNS. V shed 4 bases and J shed 0 bases, with 21 bases lying between them. The CDR3 DNA reads TGTGCCAGCAGTGCCAAGCTGACCCATTGGGACTACCAAGAGACCCAGTACTTC. Translating it yields CASSAKLTHWDYQETQYF.

The chain links TRBV6-5 to TRBJ2-7; TRBD2 is a possible D gene (7 bases). The CDR3 sequence is 14 residues long. Germline CDR1 reads MNHEY; CDR2 reads SVGAGI. The V and J ends lost 4 bases and 5 bases respectively, with 15 bases between them. This CDR3 reads CASSWCGGGNEQYF. The CDR3, as DNA: TGTGCCAGCAGTTGGTGCGGGGGCGGGAACGAGCAGTACTTC.

J is TRBJ1-2 and V is TRBV30, with 8 bases that match TRBD1. The CDR3 length is 14 residues. Per germline, CDR1 GTSNPN and CDR2 SVGIG (reference sequence). The J segment lost 8 bases and the V segment lost 5 bases, leaving 13 bases of the junction unmatched. CDR3 in DNA: TGTGCCTGGGGGGGGGACAGGCTCTCAGGAGGCTACACCTTC. This codes for CAWGGDRLSGGYTF.

This clone was observed a handful of times. The genes are TRBV7-9 and TRBJ1-1; perhaps TRBD1 as D (5 bases). CDR3 length: 14 amino acids. V lost 2 bases to trimming and J lost 0 bases, with 7 bases between them. Germline loops: CDR1 SEHNR, CDR2 FQNEAQ (reference sequence). The CDR3 nucleotides are TGTGCCAGCAGCTTACAGGGATTGAACACTGAAGCTTTCTTT. It yields the protein CASSLQGLNTEAFF.

This clone showed up just once. The rearrangement uses TRBV24-1 and TRBJ2-2; possibly TRBD2 for D (6 bases). Germline V gene data show CDR1 as KGHDR and CDR2 as SFDVKD. V shed 10 bases and J shed 5 bases, with 13 bases lying between them. The CDR3 sequence is 13 residues long. CDR3 region: CATQTSTTGELFF. The CDR3 coding sequence is TGTGCCACACAGACTAGTACGACCGGGGAGCTGTTTTTT.

The CDR3 protein is CASSLQGKYTEAFF. CDR3 sequence (DNA): TGTGCCAGCAGTTTACAGGGCAAGTACACTGAAGCTTTCTTT. This chain uses TRBV28 with TRBJ1-1, with D possibly being TRBD1 (5 bases). Looked up from germline, CDR1 is MDHEN and CDR2 is SYDVKM. CDR3 length: 14 amino acids. V was shortened by 2 bases and J by 3 bases, with 10 bases between the two germline ends.

V and J are TRBV4-1 and TRBJ2-3, with a tentative D call TRBD2 (5 bases). Germline V CDR1 and CDR2: MGHRA, YSYEKL. V was cut by 1 base and J by 2 bases, with 7 bases left in between. The CDR3 covers 14 residues. The CDR3 DNA is TGCGCCAGCAGCCAAGGACGGGACACAGATACGCAGTATTTT. Its translation: CASSQGRDTDTQYF.

The chain carries TRBV10-3 and TRBJ2-7; 8 bases match TRBD2. The CDR3 extends over 14 amino acids. Germline V gene sequence: CDR1 ENHRY, CDR2 SYGVKD. V trimming: 1 base; J trimming: 6 bases; junction bases outside the gene matches: 5. The CDR3 is CAISEYKRESEQYF. The CDR3, as DNA: TGTGCCATCAGTGAGTATAAGCGGGAGTCCGAGCAGTACTTC.

The chain uses TRBV7-3 and TRBJ1-6; possible D gene TRBD1, 5 bases. The CDR3 sequence is 13 residues long. In germline, CDR1 is SGHTA, CDR2 FQGTGA. The V end lost 3 bases, the J end lost 7 bases, and 7 bases lay between the germline ends. The CDR3 reads CASSLQGNSPLHF. Written as DNA, the CDR3 is TGTGCCAGCAGCTTGCAGGGAAATTCACCCCTCCACTTT.

The chain couples TRBV15 to TRBJ2-2; 9 nucleotides line up with TRBD2. CDR1 is LNHNV and CDR2 is YYDKDF in the germline V gene (reference sequence). The J segment lost 8 bases and the V segment lost 8 bases, leaving 15 bases of the junction unmatched. CDR3 length: 16 amino acids. CDR3 sequence: CATRSGLAGLRGELFF. The CDR3 nucleotides are TGTGCCACCCGCTCCGGGCTAGCGGGACTACGGGGGGAGCTGTTTTTT.

V gene TRBV6-2 or TRBV6-3 combines with J gene TRBJ1-4; D is uncertain. V lost 3 bases, J lost 5 bases, and 7 bases lay in between. Germline CDR1 is MNHEY and CDR2 is SVGEGT. This CDR3 region has 13 residues. CDR3 bases: TGTGCCAGCAGTTATCCGCGGAATGAAAAACTGTTTTTT. Translating it yields CASSYPRNEKLFF.

This rearrangement joins TRBV6-5 to TRBJ2-7; D perhaps matches TRBD1 (6 bases). Germline values: CDR1 MNHEY, CDR2 SVGAGI. V was pared by 6 bases and J by 4 bases, with 16 bases between. The CDR3 is 14 residues long. In nucleotides, the CDR3 is TGTGCCAGCAGCCGAGGACAGTTCCTATACGAGCAGTACTTC. Residues: CASSRGQFLYEQYF.

V and J are TRBV30 and TRBJ1-1, with TRBD1 matching 7 bases. This CDR3 region has 13 residues. The junction had 6 bases not matched to a gene; V was cut back by 5 bases and J by 3 bases. Germline V gene sequence: CDR1 GTSNPN, CDR2 SVGIG (reference sequence). The CDR3 region is CAWEGALDTEAFF. The DNA for the CDR3 is TGTGCCTGGGAGGGGGCATTGGACACTGAAGCTTTCTTT. The whole variable domain, remainder taken from reference TRBV30 and TRBJ1-1, is SQTIHQWPATLVQPVGSPLSLECTVEGTSNPNLYWYRQAAGRGLQLLFYSVGIGQISSEVPQNLSASRPQDRQFILSSKKLLLSDSGFYLCAWEGALDTEAFFGQGTRLTVV.

The chain carries TRBV5-4 and TRBJ2-3; 8 nucleotides line up with TRBD2. V dropped 3 bases and J dropped 1; count of bases not matched to a gene: 4. CDR1 and CDR2 (germline): SGHNT, YYREEE (reference sequence). The CDR3 is 15 residues long. The CDR3 region is CASSSISGGTDTQYF. DNA of the CDR3: TGTGCCAGCAGCTCTATTAGCGGGGGCACAGATACGCAGTATTTT.

The rearrangement uses TRBV7-9 and TRBJ1-1, with D unresolved. The CDR3 is made up of 12 amino acids. In germline, CDR1 is SEHNR, CDR2 FQNEAQ (reference sequence). Deletions cut 3 bases from V and 0 bases from J, with 2 bases between. The CDR3 protein is CASSFMNTEAFF. Here the CDR3 DNA reads TGTGCCAGCAGCTTTATGAACACTGAAGCTTTCTTT.